The 10 T cell receptor beta chains below were found in one sample sequenced in a study of cytomegalovirus exposure and HLA in healthy donors (dated 2017 in TCRdb). The receptor library was made with the immunoSEQ multiplex PCR assay. The multiplex PCR relied on a mix of 60 forward primers for TCR Vbeta segments and 13 reverse primers for TCR Jbeta segments. TCRdb obtained this table from immuneACCESS and retained in-frame rearrangements with V and J assigned. These tables miss some clones; where compared with another copy, unresolved V genes account for less than half of the shortfall, and the remainder is unexplained. This sample holds about 150,000 clones; roughly 77% were observed only once. Less than 8.5% of the sample rests with the top ten. The material sequenced was PBMCs. The origin of the receptors is a young man in good health and CMV-seropositive.

In this sample, this clone turned up a few times. The chain couples TRBV4-3 to TRBJ2-1, with D possibly being TRBD2 (5 bases). The ends were cut back, 0 bases at V and 0 bases at J, with 18 bases in the middle. CDR1 is LGHNA and CDR2 is YSLEER in the germline V gene. CDR3 size: 19 residues. The CDR3 loop is CASSQEPVVVGSSYNEQFF. The CDR3 DNA is TGCGCCAGCAGCCAAGAGCCCGTGGTAGTGGGGAGCTCCTACAATGAGCAGTTCTTC.

V gene TRBV29-1 combines with J gene TRBJ2-3; tentatively, D is TRBD1 (5 bases). Germline CDR1 SQVTM, CDR2 ANQGSEA. Trimming stripped 1 base from V and 4 bases from J, with 12 bases between. The CDR3 loop spans 14 amino acids. The CDR3 nucleotides read TGCAGCGTTGAAGCAGGGCCAGGCGCAGATACGCAGTATTTT. It encodes CSVEAGPGADTQYF.

CDR3 amino acids: CASSYTSNQPQHF. CDR3 DNA: TGTGCCAGCAGTTATACAAGCAATCAGCCCCAGCATTTT. This chain uses TRBV27 with TRBJ1-5; D gene unclear. The CDR3 sequence is 13 residues long. Germline CDR1 and CDR2: MNHEY and SMNVEV (reference sequence). With 4 bases removed from V and 1 base from J, the gap between germline ends came to 5 bases.

The CDR3 here is CASSARVEAFF. CDR3 nucleotides: TGTGCCAGCAGTGCCAGGGTAGAAGCTTTCTTT. The chain uses TRBV6-1 and TRBJ1-1, with D possibly matching TRBD1 (5 bases). Germline lookup yields CDR1 MNHNS and CDR2 SASEGT. V gave up 4 bases and J gave up 8 bases, with 8 bases separating them. The CDR3 length is 11 residues.

The V gene is TRBV10-3, the J gene TRBJ2-2, with TRBD1 as a possible D gene (6 bases). Trimming pared 4 bases from V and 2 bases from J, leaving 8 bases between. There are 14 residues in the CDR3. Germline assignment: CDR1 ENHRY and CDR2 SYGVKD. This CDR3 reads CAISGGPNTGELFF. CDR3 in DNA: TGTGCCATCAGTGGGGGGCCCAACACCGGGGAGCTGTTTTTT.

This clone was observed once. The chain has TRBV28 and TRBJ2-7; TRBD1 is a possible D gene (6 bases). The CDR3 loop spans 17 amino acids. Trimming stripped 5 bases from V and 0 bases from J, with 20 bases between. Germline V lookup: CDR1 MDHEN, CDR2 SYDVKM. This CDR3 is CASSLGRWGPSSYEQYF. CDR3 nucleotide sequence: TGTGCCAGCAGTCTAGGAAGGTGGGGGCCGAGCTCCTACGAGCAGTACTTC.

The chain is built from TRBV5-1 and TRBJ1-5, with 7 bases identical to TRBD1. CDR3 length: 15 residues. With V trimmed by 0 bases and J by 3 bases, 3 bases remained unmatched. Germline loops: CDR1 SGHRS, CDR2 YFSETQ. This CDR3 is CASSLGQGNNQPQHF. The CDR3 DNA reads as TGCGCCAGCAGCTTGGGACAGGGAAACAATCAGCCCCAGCATTTT.

This clone was picked up one time. The chain uses TRBV7-9 and TRBJ1-5; D is unresolved. Trimming pared 5 bases from V and 6 bases from J, leaving 8 bases between. The CDR3 has 12 amino acids. The V gene's germline CDR1 is SEHNR and CDR2 FQNEAQ (reference sequence). Here the CDR3 reads CASSPYGQPQHF. In nucleotides, the CDR3 is TGTGCCAGCAGCCCCTACGGTCAGCCCCAGCATTTT.

The rearrangement uses TRBV6-5 and TRBJ1-2, with 8 positions matching TRBD1. V lost 6 bases to trimming and J lost 0 bases; unmatched junction nucleotides: 6. This CDR3 contains 15 residues. Germline-derived CDR1 and CDR2 are MNHEY and SVGAGI. As DNA, the CDR3 is TGTGCCAGCAGAGGGACAGGCGCGCCTAACTATGGCTACACCTTC. Amino acid sequence: CASRGTGAPNYGYTF.

The chain recombines TRBV5-4 with TRBJ2-3, with D unclear. Per germline, CDR1 SGHNT and CDR2 YYREEE (reference sequence). CDR3 size: 15 residues. The ends were cut back, 0 bases at V and 2 bases at J, with 10 bases in the middle. The CDR3 DNA sequence: TGTGCCAGCAGCTTGGCCCTAGAGACCACAGATACGCAGTATTTT. The encoded protein is CASSLALETTDTQYF.